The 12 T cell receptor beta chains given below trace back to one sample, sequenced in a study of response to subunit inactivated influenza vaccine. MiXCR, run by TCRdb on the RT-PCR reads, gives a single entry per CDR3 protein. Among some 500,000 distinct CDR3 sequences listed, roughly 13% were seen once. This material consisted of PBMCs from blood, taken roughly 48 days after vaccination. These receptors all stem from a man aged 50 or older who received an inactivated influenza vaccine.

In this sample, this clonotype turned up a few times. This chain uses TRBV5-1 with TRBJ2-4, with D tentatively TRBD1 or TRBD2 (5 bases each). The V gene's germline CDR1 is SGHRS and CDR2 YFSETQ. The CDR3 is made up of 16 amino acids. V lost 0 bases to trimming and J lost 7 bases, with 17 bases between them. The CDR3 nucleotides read TGCGCCAGCAGCTTGGGCTCCCAGGGATGGGGGAACATTCAGTACTTC. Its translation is CASSLGSQGWGNIQYF.

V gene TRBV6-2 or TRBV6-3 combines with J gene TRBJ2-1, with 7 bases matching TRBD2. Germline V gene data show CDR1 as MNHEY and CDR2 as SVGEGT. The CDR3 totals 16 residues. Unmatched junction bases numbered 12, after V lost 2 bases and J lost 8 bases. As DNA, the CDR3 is TGTGCCAGCAGTTACGGTCGTGGCGGGAGAATATATGAGCAGTTCTTC. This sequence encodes CASSYGRGGRIYEQFF.

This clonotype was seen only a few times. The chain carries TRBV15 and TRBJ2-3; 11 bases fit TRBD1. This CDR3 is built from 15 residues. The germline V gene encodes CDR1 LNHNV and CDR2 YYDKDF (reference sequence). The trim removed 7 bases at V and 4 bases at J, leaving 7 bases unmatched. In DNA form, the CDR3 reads TGTGCCACCACCCCGGGGGGACAGGGGGCAGATACGCAGTATTTT. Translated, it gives CATTPGGQGADTQYF.

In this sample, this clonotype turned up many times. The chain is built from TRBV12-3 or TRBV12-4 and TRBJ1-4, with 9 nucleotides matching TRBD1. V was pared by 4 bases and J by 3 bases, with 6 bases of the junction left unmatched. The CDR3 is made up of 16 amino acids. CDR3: CASSSGQGFANEKLFF. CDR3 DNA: TGTGCCAGCAGTTCGGGACAGGGTTTTGCTAATGAAAAACTGTTTTTT.

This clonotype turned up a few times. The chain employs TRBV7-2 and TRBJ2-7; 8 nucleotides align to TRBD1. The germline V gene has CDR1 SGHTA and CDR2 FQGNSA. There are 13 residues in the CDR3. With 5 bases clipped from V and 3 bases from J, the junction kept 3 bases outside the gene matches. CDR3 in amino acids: CASSAGQVYEQYF. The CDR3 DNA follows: TGTGCCAGCAGCGCGGGACAGGTCTACGAGCAGTACTTC.

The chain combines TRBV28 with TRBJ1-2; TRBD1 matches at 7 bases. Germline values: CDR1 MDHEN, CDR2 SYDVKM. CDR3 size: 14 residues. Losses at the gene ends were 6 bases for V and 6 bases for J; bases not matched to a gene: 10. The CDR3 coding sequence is TGTGCCAGCAGCCCAAGTACAGGGGTGCATGGCTACACCTTC. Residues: CASSPSTGVHGYTF.

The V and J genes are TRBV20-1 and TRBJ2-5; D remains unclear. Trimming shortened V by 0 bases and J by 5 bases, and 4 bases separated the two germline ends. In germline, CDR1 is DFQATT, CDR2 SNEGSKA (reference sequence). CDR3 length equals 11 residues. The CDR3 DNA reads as TGCAGTGCTAGAGAGCTGGAGACCCAGTACTTC. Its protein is CSARELETQYF.

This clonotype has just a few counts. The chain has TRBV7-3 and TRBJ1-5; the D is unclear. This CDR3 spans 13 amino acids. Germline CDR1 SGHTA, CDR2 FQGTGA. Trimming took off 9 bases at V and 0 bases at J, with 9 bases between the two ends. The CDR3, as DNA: TGTGCCAGTGCCACCGGTAGCAATCAGCCCCAGCATTTT. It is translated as CASATGSNQPQHF.

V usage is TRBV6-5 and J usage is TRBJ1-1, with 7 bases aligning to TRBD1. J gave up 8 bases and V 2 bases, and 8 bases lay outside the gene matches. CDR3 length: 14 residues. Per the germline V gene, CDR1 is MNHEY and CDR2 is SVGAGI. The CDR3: CASSYGRGTEEAFF. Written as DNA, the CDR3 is TGTGCCAGCAGTTACGGTAGGGGGACAGAGGAAGCTTTCTTT.

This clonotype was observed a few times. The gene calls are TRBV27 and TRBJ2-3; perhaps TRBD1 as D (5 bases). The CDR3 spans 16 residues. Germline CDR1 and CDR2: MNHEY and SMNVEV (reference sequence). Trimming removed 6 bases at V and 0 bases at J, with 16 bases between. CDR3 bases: TGTGCCAGCAGGGGGCAAGTCGGAACTAGCACAGATACGCAGTATTTT. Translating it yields CASRGQVGTSTDTQYF.

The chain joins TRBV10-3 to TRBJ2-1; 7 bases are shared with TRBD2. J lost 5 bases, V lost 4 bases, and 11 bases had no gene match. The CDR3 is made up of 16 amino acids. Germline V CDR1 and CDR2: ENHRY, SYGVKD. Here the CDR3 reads CAISGRGGGGDNEQFF. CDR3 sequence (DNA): TGTGCCATCAGTGGGAGAGGTGGCGGGGGAGACAATGAGCAGTTCTTC.

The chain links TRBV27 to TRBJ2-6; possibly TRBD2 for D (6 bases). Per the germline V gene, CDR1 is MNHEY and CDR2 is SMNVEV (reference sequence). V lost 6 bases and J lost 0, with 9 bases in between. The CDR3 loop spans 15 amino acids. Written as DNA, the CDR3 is TGTGCCAGCAGCCCGGGGGTCTCTGGGGCCAACGTCCTGACTTTC. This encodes CASSPGVSGANVLTF. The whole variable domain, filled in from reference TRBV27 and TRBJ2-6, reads EAQVTQNPRYLITVTGKKLTVTCSQNMNHEYMSWYRQDPGLGLRQIYYSMNVEVTDKGDVPEGYKVSRKEKRNFPLILESPSPNQTSLYFCASSPGVSGANVLTFGAGSRLTVL.